This TCR beta chain came from a study of breast tumors, draining lymph nodes, adjacent tissues. Breast cancer patients provided tissue from their axillary draining lymph nodes. Regarding the study as a whole: Luminal-like breast cancer showed significantly greater tumor-nontumor repertoire similarity than basal-like breast cancer did. Tumor T cell lymph node origin was a supported hypothesis, not proven. Tumors had less TCR diversity than lymph nodes, more than nontumor tissue. Findings are consistent with lymph node origin and intratumoral expansion of most tumor T cells.

The germline V gene has CDR1 GTSNPN and CDR2 SVGIG (reference sequence). Unmatched junction bases numbered 4, after V lost 7 bases and J lost 0 bases. This CDR3 spans 14 amino acids. This clonotype occurred many times. What it recognizes is unknown. TCRdb independently ran MiXCR on the multiplex PCR reads; one entry per CDR3 protein. The sample carries around 190,000 distinct CDR3 sequences, 33% recorded once. Sequencing was done on a sample of axillary lymph node tissue. The sequence was obtained from a female donor with breast cancer. Some clones in this sample may be carry-over from other donors' samples. The chain carries TRBV30 and TRBJ2-1; 9 nucleotides agree with TRBD1. CDR3 residues: CAYRDRVSYNEQFF. The CDR3 bases are TGTGCCTACCGGGACAGGGTCTCCTACAATGAGCAGTTCTTC.